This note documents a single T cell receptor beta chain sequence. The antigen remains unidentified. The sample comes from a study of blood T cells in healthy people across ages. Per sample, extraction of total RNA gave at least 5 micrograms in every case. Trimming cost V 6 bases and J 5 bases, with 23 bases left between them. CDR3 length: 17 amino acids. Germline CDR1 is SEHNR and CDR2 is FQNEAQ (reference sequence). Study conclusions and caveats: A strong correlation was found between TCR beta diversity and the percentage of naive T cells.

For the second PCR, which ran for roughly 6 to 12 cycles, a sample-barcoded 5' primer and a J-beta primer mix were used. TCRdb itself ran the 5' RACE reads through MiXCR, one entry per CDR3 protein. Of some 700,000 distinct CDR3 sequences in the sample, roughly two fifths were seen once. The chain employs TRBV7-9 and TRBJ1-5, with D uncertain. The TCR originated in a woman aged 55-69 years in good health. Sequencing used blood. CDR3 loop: CASSSNSLTKGDQPQHF. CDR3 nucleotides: TGTGCCAGCAGTTCCAACTCCCTTACGAAGGGCGATCAGCCCCAGCATTTT.